The T cell receptor (beta chain) under discussion was sequenced for a study of blood T cell repertoires in COVID-19. About the research overall: From T cells, B-cell-depleted T cells, or PBMCs came the material, which was cDNA or gDNA.

Per the authors' pipeline: Amplification of reference gene primers provided the estimated nucleated cell counts. Libraries were prepared by immunoSEQ multiplex PCR; TCRdb keeps only in-frame clonotypes and omits some of them. Clone size and the V and J calls come from that table; the DNA yielded D and trimming. The table has under 200,000 clones, 80% to 85% seen once. Enrollment of patients from Seattle took place during active infection, with longitudinal follow-up. CDR3 size: 15 residues. Germline V CDR1 and CDR2: PRHDT, FYEKMQ (reference sequence). V was shortened by 2 bases and J by 0 bases, with 5 bases between the two germline ends. Remarks on this clone: The sample has other DNA sequences that encode this CDR3 too.

The sequence was collected from a woman in her 70s with COVID-19, enrolled during active disease. This rearrangement joins TRBV13 to TRBJ2-6; D may be TRBD1 (5 bases). Sequencing was performed on peripheral blood. Written as DNA, the CDR3 is TGTGCCAGCAGCTTAAGGGGCTCTGGGGCCAACGTCCTGACTTTC. Protein product: CASSLRGSGANVLTF.